The rows below give T cell receptor beta chains drawn from one sample of a study of blood T cell repertoires in COVID-19. The data were produced by immunoSEQ multiplex PCR, yet TCRdb's version contains in-frame clones alone and is incomplete. The sample holds 200,000 to 300,000 clones, 84% seen once. Material: peripheral blood. These TCRs come from a man in his fifties with acute or convalescent COVID-19. Each CDR3 is given with its conserved first and last residue. The order of the fields is V gene, D gene, clone size, J gene, CDR3 DNA, CDR3 protein. The D gene is left open where the match is weak. For some rows the clone size is stated as once, few or many, or as a class when expanded; others skip it.

>TRBV7-3|TRBD2|.|TRBJ2-1
TGTGCCAGCAGCTTAGGGGGAGGGTCCTACAATGAGCAGTTCTTC
CASSLGGGSYNEQFF
>TRBV7-3|TRBD1|.|TRBJ2-7
TGTGCCAGCAGCTTAAGGGACAGGGGCCCCTACGAGCAGTACTTC
CASSLRDRGPYEQYF
>TRBV27|.|.|TRBJ1-5
TGTGCCAGCAGTTTATCCGGGGGGAATCAGCCCCAGCATTTT
CASSLSGGNQPQHF
>TRBV10-3|.|.|TRBJ1-1
TGTGCCATCTCTTGGCGGGATTTGGGGGTGGACACTGAAGCTTTCTTT
CAISWRDLGVDTEAFF
>TRBV2|TRBD1|.|TRBJ2-7
TGTGCCAGCAGTACTCCGGGACAGGGCTCCTACGAGCAGTACTTC
CASSTPGQGSYEQYF
>TRBV9|.|.|TRBJ2-7
TGTGCCAGCAGCGCCTCAGGGAATCCCTACGAGCAGTACTTC
CASSASGNPYEQYF
>TRBV28|.|.|TRBJ1-2
TGTGGGACACGGCAGTATAACTATGGCTACACCTTC
CGTRQYNYGYTF
>TRBV6-5|.|few|TRBJ2-7
TGTGCCAGCAGAGTCGGGTCCTACGAGCAGTACTTC
CASRVGSYEQYF
>TRBV9|.|.|TRBJ1-6
TGTGCCAGCAGCCCACAAAGCTCCTATAATTCACCCCTCCACTTT
CASSPQSSYNSPLHF
>TRBV2|.|.|TRBJ1-6
TGTGCCAGCAGTGACGGGATTAATTCACCCCTCCACTTT
CASSDGINSPLHF
>TRBV30|.|.|TRBJ2-1
TGTGCCTGGAGTGTCAAGCGGACTTACAATGAGCAGTTCTTC
CAWSVKRTYNEQFF